The rows below give T cell receptor beta chains drawn from one sample of a study of T-cell memory formation after mild COVID-19. A single record per CDR3 protein comes from TCRdb applying MiXCR to the 5' RACE reads. The profile shows roughly 110,000 distinct CDR3 sequences, approximately 15% of them singletons. The sequenced sample consisted of PBMCs or a T cell subset sorted from them (not recorded which). These receptors all stem from an adult woman who had mild COVID-19 (a few samples of this study predate the infection). Cell type and time point are not known. The CDR3 runs from the conserved cysteine through the conserved F or W. Each record gives: V gene, J gene, clone size, D gene, CDR3 length, CDR3 protein, CDR3 DNA. The D gene is left open where the match is weak. Clone size appears in some rows only: once, few, many, or a class for an expanded clone.

TRBV4-1	TRBJ2-3	-	TRBD2	20	CASSQEGRTSGSFRGDTQYF	TGCGCCAGCAGCCAAGAAGGGAGGACTAGCGGGAGTTTCCGCGGAGATACGCAGTATTTT
TRBV13	TRBJ2-2	-	-	16	CASSWLEGEETGELFF	TGTGCCAGCAGCTGGTTAGAGGGAGAAGAAACCGGGGAGCTGTTTTTT
TRBV6-5	TRBJ1-1	once	-	15	CASSRVQVVPTEAFF	TGTGCCAGCAGTAGAGTTCAGGTGGTGCCCACTGAAGCTTTCTTT
TRBV5-1	TRBJ2-7	few	-	14	CASSFRGQLYEQYF	TGCGCCAGCAGCTTTAGAGGACAACTGTACGAGCAGTACTTC
TRBV19	TRBJ2-5	-	-	15	CASSIGWGDGETQYF	TGTGCCAGTAGTATCGGTTGGGGGGACGGCGAGACCCAGTACTTC
TRBV7-9	TRBJ2-3	few	-	16	CASSFYPSGGTDTQYF	TGTGCCAGCAGCTTTTACCCCTCCGGCGGCACAGATACGCAGTATTTT
TRBV7-2	TRBJ2-7	few	TRBD2	16	CASSLAAGGRNYEQYF	TGTGCCAGCAGCTTAGCGGCGGGGGGACGGAACTACGAGCAGTACTTC
TRBV20-1	TRBJ2-1	few	TRBD2	14	CSARRGSSYNEQFF	TGCAGTGCTCGCCGCGGGAGCTCCTACAATGAGCAGTTCTTC
TRBV4-2	TRBJ2-4	few	-	17	CASSQDLGGRAENIQYF	TGTGCCAGCAGCCAAGATCTTGGTGGCCGGGCGGAAAACATTCAGTACTTC
TRBV12-3/TRBV12-4	TRBJ2-7	few	-	14	CASATEERAYEQYF	TGTGCCAGCGCGACCGAGGAGCGAGCCTACGAGCAGTACTTC
TRBV12-3/TRBV12-4	TRBJ1-1	few	-	13	CASSQGQLTEAFF	TGTGCCAGCAGCCAAGGACAGCTCACTGAAGCTTTCTTT
TRBV7-9	TRBJ2-5	few	TRBD2	14	CASSFRGGQETQYF	TGTGCCAGCAGCTTCCGGGGGGGACAAGAGACCCAGTACTTC
TRBV2	TRBJ2-3	-	-	13	CASRGLHTDTQYF	TGTGCCAGCCGGGGACTCCACACAGATACGCAGTATTTT
TRBV2	TRBJ2-7	few	-	17	CASSAPGTRSGSYEQYF	TGTGCCAGCAGTGCCCCGGGAACCCGGTCGGGCTCCTACGAGCAGTACTTC
TRBV20-1	TRBJ1-1	few	-	13	CSARGQGETEAFF	TGCAGTGCTAGGGGCCAGGGCGAGACTGAAGCTTTCTTT
TRBV30	TRBJ1-1	few	-	13	CAWTQGRGTEAFF	TGTGCCTGGACCCAGGGAAGGGGCACTGAAGCTTTCTTT
TRBV4-2	TRBJ2-2	few	TRBD2	18	CASSQEMGGFADTGELFF	TGTGCCAGCAGCCAAGAGATGGGGGGGTTCGCGGACACCGGGGAGCTGTTTTTT
TRBV15	TRBJ1-5	-	-	15	CATSRSGTGNQPQHF	TGTGCCACCAGCAGAAGCGGAACAGGCAATCAGCCCCAGCATTTT
TRBV9	TRBJ1-1	many	-	15	CASSVEYGLHTEAFF	TGTGCCAGCAGCGTAGAGTACGGGTTGCACACTGAAGCTTTCTTT
TRBV24-1	TRBJ2-3	-	-	14	CATQDGPGIDTQYF	TGTGCCACGCAGGATGGTCCGGGCATAGATACGCAGTATTTT
TRBV12-5	TRBJ1-1	few	-	14	CASGFNLPGTEAFF	TGTGCTAGTGGTTTTAATCTCCCGGGCACTGAAGCTTTCTTT
TRBV9	TRBJ2-3	-	TRBD2	15	CASNIASGASDTQYF	TGTGCCAGTAATATTGCTAGCGGAGCCTCAGATACGCAGTATTTT
TRBV5-1	TRBJ2-7	medium-sized	TRBD1	14	CASSPTGPTYEQYF	TGCGCCAGCAGCCCGACAGGGCCCACCTACGAGCAGTACTTC
TRBV4-3	TRBJ1-2	few	TRBD1	16	CASSHERDRGNYGYTF	TGCGCCAGCAGCCACGAGCGGGACAGGGGGAACTATGGCTACACCTTC
TRBV7-9	TRBJ2-1	-	-	17	CASSGIVAGSSYNEQFF	TGTGCCAGCAGCGGTATCGTGGCAGGGTCCTCCTACAATGAGCAGTTCTTC
TRBV4-3	TRBJ1-4	few	-	16	CASGSRSGANNEKLFF	TGCGCCAGCGGCTCACGTTCAGGGGCAAATAATGAAAAACTGTTTTTT
TRBV7-9	TRBJ2-7	few	TRBD2	15	CASSQTAGVSYEQYF	TGTGCCAGCAGCCAGACGGCGGGAGTTTCCTACGAGCAGTACTTC
TRBV15	TRBJ2-5	-	-	15	CATSRALRGRETQYF	TGTGCCACCAGCAGAGCCCTACGTGGGAGGGAGACCCAGTACTTC
TRBV7-9	TRBJ2-5	-	-	13	CASSLTPQETQYF	TGTGCCAGCAGCTTAACACCCCAAGAGACCCAGTACTTC
TRBV7-9	TRBJ1-3	-	-	14	CASSSQGTGNTIYF	TGTGCCAGCAGCTCACAGGGAACTGGAAACACCATATATTTT
TRBV30	TRBJ2-3	few	TRBD2	13	CAWEGLAENTQYF	TGTGCCTGGGAGGGACTAGCGGAGAATACGCAGTATTTT
TRBV20-1	TRBJ2-5	few	-	13	CSANPPYAETQYF	TGCAGTGCTAACCCCCCATACGCGGAGACCCAGTACTTC
TRBV12-3/TRBV12-4	TRBJ2-1	few	TRBD2	14	CASSPTAGGREQFF	TGTGCCAGCAGCCCGACCGCGGGGGGCAGGGAGCAGTTCTTC
TRBV2	TRBJ1-4	-	TRBD1	14	CASSEAGSGGELFF	TGTGCCAGCAGTGAAGCGGGATCAGGGGGAGAACTGTTTTTT
TRBV27	TRBJ2-1	few	-	13	CASSLQETYEQFF	TGTGCCAGCAGTCTACAAGAGACATATGAGCAGTTCTTC
TRBV4-3	TRBJ2-3	-	TRBD2	16	CASSQTSGRFLDTQYF	TGCGCCAGCAGCCAAACTAGCGGGAGGTTTCTGGATACGCAGTATTTT
TRBV4-1	TRBJ2-5	few	-	15	CASSQVGYDQETQYF	TGCGCCAGCAGCCAAGTGGGCTACGATCAAGAGACCCAGTACTTC
TRBV7-9	TRBJ1-5	few	-	14	CASSPLGNNQPQHF	TGTGCCAGCAGCCCGTTGGGGAACAATCAGCCCCAGCATTTT
TRBV20-1	TRBJ1-2	-	-	14	CSARLEGVGYGYTF	TGCAGTGCTAGATTAGAGGGGGTTGGATATGGCTACACCTTC
TRBV7-8	TRBJ2-1	-	-	16	CASSLGLGTTYNEQFF	TGTGCCAGCAGCTTAGGGCTGGGTACCACCTACAATGAGCAGTTCTTC
TRBV6-5	TRBJ1-1	-	-	14	CASSPYGLNTEAFF	TGTGCCAGCAGCCCGTATGGCTTGAACACTGAAGCTTTCTTT
TRBV10-3	TRBJ2-2	-	-	12	CAISGDTGELFF	TGTGCCATCAGTGGGGACACCGGGGAGCTGTTTTTT
TRBV10-3	TRBJ1-1	-	TRBD1	14	CAISESDRTAEAFF	TGTGCCATCAGTGAGTCGGACAGGACGGCTGAAGCTTTCTTT
TRBV20-1	TRBJ2-7	-	-	15	CSARGSTVSSYEQYF	TGCAGTGCTAGAGGTTCGACAGTTAGCTCCTACGAGCAGTACTTC
TRBV12-3/TRBV12-4	TRBJ1-2	-	-	12	CASSSLVEGYTF	TGTGCCAGCAGTTCCCTTGTGGAGGGCTACACCTTC
TRBV25-1	TRBJ2-1	-	TRBD1	16	CASSEVFGTANNEQFF	TGTGCCAGCAGTGAAGTCTTCGGGACAGCTAACAATGAGCAGTTCTTC
TRBV7-9	TRBJ2-2	few	-	15	CASSSSTPNTGELFF	TGTGCCAGCAGCTCCTCAACGCCGAACACCGGGGAGCTGTTTTTT